This TCR beta chain derives from a study of CXCR3-negative and CXCR3-positive naive CD8 T cells. General observations from the study: Hydrophobicity was higher for TRB CDR3s found in CXCR3-positive naive cells than in CXCR3-negative naive cells.

In preparing the TRB cDNA libraries, 5' RACE with UMI labels was used. TCRdb re-analyzed the 5' RACE reads; it lists each CDR3 protein once, without DNA. The sample holds 120,000 to 150,000 distinct CDR3 sequences. Germline CDR1 is SGHTA and CDR2 is FQGTGA. The CDR3 extends over 17 amino acids. About this clonotype: Its antigen is unidentified.

This clonotype was sampled from a human donor in good health. Some clones in this sample may be carry-over from other donors' samples. Sequenced: naive CXCR3+ CD8+ T cells from blood. Indicated subset: CD45RO-CCR7+CD27+CD95- naive CD8+ T cells expressing CXCR3 (TNR3+). The chain has TRBV7-3 and TRBJ1-1; TCRdb's D gene call, TRBD1, goes unchecked for lack of DNA. The CDR3 protein is CASSLTVPPGLNTEAFF.